The clone carrying this T cell receptor (beta chain) was picked up many times. Its target is not known. The CDR3 totals 15 residues. Germline V gives CDR1 MNHNS, CDR2 SASEGT. Unmatched junction bases numbered 4, after V lost 5 bases and J lost 2 bases. The data stem from a study of early T cells in non-severe SARS-CoV-2 infection. Broader study findings: Matching results from VDJdb favored anti-spike CD8 responses, leaving private and CD4 specificities undetected.

cDNA molecules, individually, were tagged with unique molecular identifiers. TCRdb ran MiXCR on the 5' RACE reads and lists one entry per CDR3 protein. The sample shows tens of thousands of distinct CDR3 sequences, around 10% of them seen only once. This rearrangement joins TRBV6-1 to TRBJ2-5; TRBD2 matches 11 bases. Specimen: whole blood, collected at baseline. The clonotype was recovered from an adult who was a healthcare worker with PCR-confirmed SARS-CoV-2 infection or an uninfected control (not recorded which). In DNA, the CDR3 is TGTGCCAGCAGTCGGATAGCGGGGGGGCAAGAGACCCAGTACTTC. Amino acid sequence: CASSRIAGGQETQYF.